Sequencing of this T cell receptor beta chain was carried out in a study of cytomegalovirus exposure and HLA in healthy donors (dated by TCRdb to about 2017). Background for the entire study: The approximately 710 repertoires of the first cohort and the 120 validation repertoires were produced on the same platform, according to a later analysis. To predict cytomegalovirus infection status, the study combined high-throughput TCR immunosequencing, statistical association of individual TCRs with disease status, and machine learning. The study aimed to test whether signatures of past pathogen exposure could be identified by cataloging public T cell receptors. A separate validation cohort of approximately 120 different subjects was used in addition to the 666-subject first cohort.

Preparation of the library involved the immunoSEQ multiplex PCR assay. In the source study's methods: A statistical classification framework was developed to diagnose cytomegalovirus status using the catalog of TCR beta chain sequences. Here the immuneACCESS table is served through TCRdb, limited to in-frame sequences with V and J called. Missing clones are a known gap in these copies; in checked studies unresolved V genes cover under half, and the rest lacks a known reason. For V, J and clone size, that table is used; D and trimming come from the DNA. For this sample there are 120,000 or so clones; about 87% appear just once. The ten top clones hold 1.9% of the sample. Donors formed part of the validation cohort, which comprised about 130 subjects and was distinct from the first cohort of 550 to 850 subjects. Based on the germline V gene, the CDR1 and CDR2 sequences are KGHSH and LQKENI. Trimming removed 3 bases from V and 1 base from J, leaving 17 bases between the germline ends. Its CDR3 holds 17 amino acids, cysteine through phenylalanine. Only CDR3 DNA is held: 51 bases, read in frame from base 1.

Of note for this clone: What this receptor recognizes is not known. Base qualities are not at hand, and no much larger clone is one base apart.

Results and caveats for the whole study, not just this receptor: The authors suggested that the approach could potentially be extended to other disease states and immunological phenotypes. A later analysis lacked HLA typing for the validation cohort, so it scored co-occurrence in that cohort across all 120 or so repertoires. Three of the identified cytomegalovirus-associated TCR beta chains were confirmed in vitro to be specific for cytomegalovirus antigens. Cytomegalovirus status was reported to be diagnosed by the classifier with high specificity and sensitivity in both the original and validation cohorts. Of the cluster scores, 90% to 95% were above 0 in a later analysis, which found that TCRs clustered in the first cohort also tended to co-occur in the 130 or so validation repertoires. Across donors, most TCR sequences were observed very rarely, whereas some public TCRs were present in many individuals. In the study, 150 to 200 TCR beta chains were listed as associated with cytomegalovirus.

This TCR came from a woman aged 18 to 35 in good health and CMV-seronegative. Source material: PBMCs. Here the chain combines TRBV18 and TRBJ2-3; the D gene is perhaps TRBD1, from 6 matching bases. The DNA reads TGTGCCAGCTCACCTTACCGGGACACGGCACGCACAGATACGCAGTATTTT. This encodes CASSPYRDTARTDTQYF.